What follows are 14 T cell receptor beta chains derived from one specimen sequenced in a study of blood T cell repertoires in COVID-19. Some clones are missing from TCRdb's copy, which holds only in-frame ones; the method was immunoSEQ multiplex PCR. The repertoire holds tens of thousands of clones, with roughly 85% as singletons. The sequencing input was peripheral blood. These receptors originate from a human donor in a cohort sampled during active COVID-19.

The gene calls are TRBV10-1 and TRBJ2-1; 15 bases align to TRBD2. J lost 0 bases, V lost 0 bases, and 3 bases had no gene match. CDR3 size: 19 residues. Looked up from germline, CDR1 is WNHNN and CDR2 is SYGVQD (reference sequence). CDR3 sequence (DNA): TGCGCCAGCAGTGAGTCGCCGGGACTAGCGGGGGGCTCCTACAATGAGCAGTTCTTC. This sequence encodes CASSESPGLAGGSYNEQFF.

This chain connects TRBV28 to TRBJ1-4, with D tentatively TRBD1 (6 bases). This CDR3 contains 14 residues. In germline, CDR1 is MDHEN, CDR2 SYDVKM. Trimming left V 5 bases short and J 8 bases short, with 15 bases between. This CDR3 reads CASSEGVPYEKLFF. In DNA form, the CDR3 reads TGTGCCAGCAGTGAGGGGGTCCCCTACGAAAAACTGTTTTTT.

In its sample, this clone was seen once. The chain uses TRBV19 and TRBJ1-5; tentatively, D is TRBD1 (5 bases). The V gene's germline CDR1 is LNHDA and CDR2 SQIVND (reference sequence). The CDR3 has 15 residues. Trimming took off 7 bases at V and 1 base at J, with 14 bases between the two ends. The CDR3 spells CASISQGNSNQPQHF. CDR3 in DNA: TGTGCCAGTATATCCCAGGGCAACAGCAATCAGCCCCAGCATTTT.

The chain carries TRBV9 and TRBJ2-6; a possible D gene is TRBD2 (6 bases). This CDR3 comprises 18 residues. CDR1 SGDLS and CDR2 YYNGEE come from the germline V gene. Trimming removed 4 bases from V and 0 bases from J, with 17 bases in between. CDR3 nucleotide sequence: TGTGCCAGCAGCCCCCAAGTCGGGGGACTCTCTGGGGCCAACGTCCTGACTTTC. This translates into CASSPQVGGLSGANVLTF.

Only a few counts were recorded for this clone. The rearrangement links TRBV6-4 to TRBJ1-6, with D possibly matching TRBD1 (5 bases). V was shortened by 8 bases and J by 4 bases, with 15 bases between the two germline ends. This CDR3 spans 15 amino acids. Germline assignment: CDR1 MRHNA and CDR2 SNTAGT. CDR3 sequence: CASVGGARYNSPLHF. For the CDR3, the DNA is TGTGCCAGCGTGGGGGGAGCACGATATAATTCACCCCTCCACTTT.

This sequence joins TRBV11-3 and TRBJ2-3; a possible D gene is TRBD1 (6 bases). V shed 5 bases and J shed 8 bases, with 11 bases lying between them. The germline V gene encodes CDR1 SGHNT and CDR2 YENEEA. The CDR3 has 12 residues. Here the CDR3 DNA reads TGTGCCAGCAGCCAAGAAGGGGGTACGCAGTATTTT. Protein: CASSQEGGTQYF. The complete variable domain, with remaining parts taken from reference TRBV11-3 and TRBJ2-3, reads EAGVVQSPRYKIIEKKQPVAFWCNPISGHNTLYWYLQNLGQGPELLIRYENEEAVDDSQLPKDRFSAERLKGVDSTLKIQPAELGDSAVYLCASSQEGGTQYFGPGTRLTVL.

The count of this clone is one. The identical CDR3 is also encoded by other nucleotide sequences in the sample. The gene calls are TRBV5-1 and TRBJ2-1; TRBD2 matches at 8 bases. The CDR3 spans 15 residues. With V trimmed by 4 bases and J by 3 bases, 6 bases remained unmatched. The germline gives CDR1 SGHRS, CDR2 YFSETQ. CDR3 DNA sequence: TGCGCCAGCAGCCCGCGGGGGGACCGCTACAATGAGCAGTTCTTC. Residues: CASSPRGDRYNEQFF.

The chain combines TRBV19 with TRBJ2-2; 11 bases match TRBD2. This CDR3 is built from 14 residues. V was pared by 5 bases and J by 9 bases, with 5 bases of the junction left unmatched. Germline CDR1 and CDR2: LNHDA and SQIVND (reference sequence). The CDR3 DNA follows: TGTGCCAGTAGTCCCGCTAGCGGGGGGCGGGAGCTGTTTTTT. It specifies CASSPASGGRELFF.

This clone was detected only once. The chain couples TRBV5-1 to TRBJ1-2; D not certain. Germline V gene sequence: CDR1 SGHRS, CDR2 YFSETQ. The CDR3 sequence is 13 residues long. Trimming stripped 0 bases from V and 3 bases from J, with 6 bases between. The CDR3 DNA is TGCGCCAGCAGCTTGGACGGGGACTATGGCTACACCTTC. This translates into CASSLDGDYGYTF.

The V and J genes are TRBV27 and TRBJ2-7, with TRBD1 matching over 7 bases. The CDR3 is made up of 15 amino acids. Losses at the gene ends were 5 bases for V and 1 base for J; bases not matched to a gene: 8. The germline V gene encodes CDR1 MNHEY and CDR2 SMNVEV (reference sequence). CDR3 sequence reads: CASSLRTGESYEQYF. The DNA for the CDR3 is TGTGCCAGCAGTCTCCGGACAGGAGAGTCCTACGAGCAGTACTTC.

The V gene is TRBV2, the J gene TRBJ2-7; the match to TRBD1 covers 12 bases. CDR3 size: 15 residues. Germline V gives CDR1 SNHLY, CDR2 FYNNEI. With 0 bases clipped from V and 4 bases from J, the junction kept 1 base outside the gene matches. The CDR3 region is CASSEAGQGAYEQYF. In nucleotides, the CDR3 is TGTGCCAGCAGTGAAGCGGGACAGGGGGCTTACGAGCAGTACTTC.

The chain is built from TRBV15 and TRBJ2-5; 10 nucleotides match TRBD2. CDR1 and CDR2 (germline): LNHNV, YYDKDF (reference sequence). The CDR3 is 16 residues long. V shed 7 bases, J shed 1 base, and the junction held 9 bases outside the gene matches. The CDR3 region is CATKGGTSGVQETQYF. CDR3 nucleotide sequence: TGTGCCACCAAAGGGGGCACTAGCGGGGTCCAAGAGACCCAGTACTTC.

This chain joins TRBV7-2 and TRBJ1-2; 8 nucleotides line up with TRBD1. The germline V gene has CDR1 SGHTA and CDR2 FQGNSA. V was pared by 3 bases and J by 4 bases, with 4 bases of the junction left unmatched. The CDR3 sequence is 14 residues long. CDR3 residues: CASSFTGGSYGYTF. The CDR3 nucleotides are TGTGCCAGCAGCTTCACAGGGGGATCCTATGGCTACACCTTC.

The chain couples TRBV7-8 to TRBJ2-3; 7 bases align to TRBD2. The V gene's germline CDR1 is SGHVS and CDR2 FQNEAQ. The V gene end was trimmed by 1 base and the J gene end by 3 bases; junction bases not matched to a gene: 7. CDR3 length: 16 amino acids. In DNA form, the CDR3 reads TGTGCCAGCAGCTTAGTTGGGGGGGGGTTTACAGATACGCAGTATTTT. This codes for CASSLVGGGFTDTQYF.